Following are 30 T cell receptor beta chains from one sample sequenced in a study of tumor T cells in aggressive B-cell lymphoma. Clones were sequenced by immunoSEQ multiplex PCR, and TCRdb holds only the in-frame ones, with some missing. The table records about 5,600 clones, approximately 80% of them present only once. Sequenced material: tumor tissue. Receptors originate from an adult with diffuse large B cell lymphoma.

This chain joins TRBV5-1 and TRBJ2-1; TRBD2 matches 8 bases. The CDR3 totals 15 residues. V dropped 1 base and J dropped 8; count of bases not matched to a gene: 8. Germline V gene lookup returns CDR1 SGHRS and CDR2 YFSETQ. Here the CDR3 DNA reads TGCGCCAGCAGCTTGAACGGGAGGGCCCTCGATGAGCAGTTCTTC. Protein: CASSLNGRALDEQFF.

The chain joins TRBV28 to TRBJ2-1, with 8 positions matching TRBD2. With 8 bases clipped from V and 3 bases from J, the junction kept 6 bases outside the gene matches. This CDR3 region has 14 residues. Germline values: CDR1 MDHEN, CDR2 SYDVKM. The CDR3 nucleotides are TGTGCCAGCGAGAGCGGGAGCTTCTACAATGAGCAGTTCTTC. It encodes CASESGSFYNEQFF.

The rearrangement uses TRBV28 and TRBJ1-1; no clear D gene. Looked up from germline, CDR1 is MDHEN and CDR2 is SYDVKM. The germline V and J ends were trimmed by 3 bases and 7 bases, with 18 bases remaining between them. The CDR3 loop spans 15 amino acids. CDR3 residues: CASSFGWRSLGEAFF. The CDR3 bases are TGTGCCAGCAGTTTCGGGTGGAGAAGTCTGGGTGAAGCTTTCTTT. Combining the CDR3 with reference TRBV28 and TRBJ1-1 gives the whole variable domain DVKVTQSSRYLVKRTGEKVFLECVQDMDHENMFWYRQDPGLGLRLIYFSYDVKMKEKGDIPEGYSVSREKKERFSLILESASTNQTSMYLCASSFGWRSLGEAFFGQGTRLTVV.

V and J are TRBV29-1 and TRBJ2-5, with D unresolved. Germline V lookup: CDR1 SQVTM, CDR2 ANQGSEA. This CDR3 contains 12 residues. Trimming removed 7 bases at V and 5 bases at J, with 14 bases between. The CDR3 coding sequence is TGCAGCGGAGGTATGGTAAGGGAGACCCAGTACTTC. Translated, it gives CSGGMVRETQYF. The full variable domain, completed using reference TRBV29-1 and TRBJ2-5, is SAVISQKPSRDICQRGTSLTIQCQVDSQVTMMFWYRQQPGQSLTLIATANQGSEATYESGFVIDKFPISRPNLTFSTLTVSNMSPEDSSIYLCSGGMVRETQYFGPGTRLLVL.

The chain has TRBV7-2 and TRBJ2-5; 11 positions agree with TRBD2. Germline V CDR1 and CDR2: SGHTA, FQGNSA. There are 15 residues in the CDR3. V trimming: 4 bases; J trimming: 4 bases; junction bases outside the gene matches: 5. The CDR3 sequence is CASSSLAGGGETQYF. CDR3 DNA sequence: TGTGCCAGCAGCTCCCTAGCGGGAGGAGGAGAGACCCAGTACTTC.

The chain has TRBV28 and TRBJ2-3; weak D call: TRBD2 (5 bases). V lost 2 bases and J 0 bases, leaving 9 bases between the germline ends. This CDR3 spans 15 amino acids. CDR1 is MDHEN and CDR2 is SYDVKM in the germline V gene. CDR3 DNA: TGTGCCAGCAGTTTAGGAAGCGGAAGCACAGATACGCAGTATTTT. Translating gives CASSLGSGSTDTQYF.

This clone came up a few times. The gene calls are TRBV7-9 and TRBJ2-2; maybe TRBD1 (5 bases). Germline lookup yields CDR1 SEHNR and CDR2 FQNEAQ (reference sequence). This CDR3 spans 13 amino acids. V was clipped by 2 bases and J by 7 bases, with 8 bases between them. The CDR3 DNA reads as TGTGCCAGCAGCTTAAAGGGGAACGGGGAGCTGTTTTTT. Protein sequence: CASSLKGNGELFF. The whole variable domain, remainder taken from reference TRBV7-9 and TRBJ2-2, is DTGVSQNPRHKITKRGQNVTFRCDPISEHNRLYWYRQTLGQGPEFLTYFQNEAQLEKSRLLSDRFSAERPKGSFSTLEIQRTEQGDSAMYLCASSLKGNGELFFGEGSRLTVL.

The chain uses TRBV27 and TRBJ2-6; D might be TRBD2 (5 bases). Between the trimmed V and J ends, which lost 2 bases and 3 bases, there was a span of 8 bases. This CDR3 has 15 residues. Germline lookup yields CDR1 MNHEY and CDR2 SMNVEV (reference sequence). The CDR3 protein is CASSLIRDGANVLTF. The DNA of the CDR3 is TGTGCCAGCAGTTTAATACGGGATGGGGCCAACGTCCTGACTTTC. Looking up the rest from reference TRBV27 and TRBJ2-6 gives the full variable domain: EAQVTQNPRYLITVTGKKLTVTCSQNMNHEYMSWYRQDPGLGLRQIYYSMNVEVTDKGDVPEGYKVSRKEKRNFPLILESPSPNQTSLYFCASSLIRDGANVLTFGAGSRLTVL.

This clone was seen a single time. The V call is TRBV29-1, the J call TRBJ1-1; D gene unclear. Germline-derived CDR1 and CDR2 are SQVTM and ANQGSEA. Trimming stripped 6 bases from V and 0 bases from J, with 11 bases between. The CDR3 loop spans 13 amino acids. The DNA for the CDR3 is TGCAGCGTGCTTAATGAGATGAACACTGAAGCTTTCTTT. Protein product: CSVLNEMNTEAFF.

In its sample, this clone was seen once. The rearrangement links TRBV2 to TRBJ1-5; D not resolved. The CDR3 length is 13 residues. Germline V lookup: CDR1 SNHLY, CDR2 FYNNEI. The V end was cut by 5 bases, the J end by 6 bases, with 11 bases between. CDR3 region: CASSPGLFQPQHF. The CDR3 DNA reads TGTGCCAGCAGTCCAGGCCTTTTTCAGCCCCAGCATTTT.

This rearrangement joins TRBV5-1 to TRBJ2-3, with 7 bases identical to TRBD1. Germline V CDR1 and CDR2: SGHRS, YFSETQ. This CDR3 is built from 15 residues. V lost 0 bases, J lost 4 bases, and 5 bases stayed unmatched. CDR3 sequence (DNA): TGCGCCAGCAGCTTGGAGGGGGCGGCCTCAGATACGCAGTATTTT. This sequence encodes CASSLEGAASDTQYF.

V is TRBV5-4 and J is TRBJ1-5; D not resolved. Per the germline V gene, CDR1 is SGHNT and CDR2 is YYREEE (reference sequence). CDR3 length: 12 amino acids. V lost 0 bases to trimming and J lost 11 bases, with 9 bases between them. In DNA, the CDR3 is TGTGCCAGCAGCTTGGACGGGAGGTCCCAGCATTTT. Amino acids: CASSLDGRSQHF.

CDR3 sequence reads: CASSVEGGSGYEQYF. The CDR3 nucleotides are TGTGCCAGCAGCGTAGAGGGCGGGAGCGGATACGAGCAGTACTTC. This chain joins TRBV9 and TRBJ2-7; 7 bases align to TRBD2. CDR3 length: 15 amino acids. V shed 0 bases and J 4 bases; nucleotides not matched to a gene: 7. Germline V gene lookup returns CDR1 SGDLS and CDR2 YYNGEE.

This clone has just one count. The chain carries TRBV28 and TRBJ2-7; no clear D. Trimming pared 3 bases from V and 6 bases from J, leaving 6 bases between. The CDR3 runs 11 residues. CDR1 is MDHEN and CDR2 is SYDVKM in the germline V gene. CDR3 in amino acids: CASSFLSEQYF. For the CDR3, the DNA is TGTGCCAGCAGTTTTCTTTCCGAGCAGTACTTC.

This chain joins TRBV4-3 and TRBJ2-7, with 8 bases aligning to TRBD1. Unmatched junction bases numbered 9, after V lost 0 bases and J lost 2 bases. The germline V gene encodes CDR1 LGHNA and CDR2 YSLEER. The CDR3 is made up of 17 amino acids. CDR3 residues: CASSQDRPGTGPYEQYF. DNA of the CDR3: TGCGCCAGCAGCCAAGATCGTCCCGGGACAGGTCCCTACGAGCAGTACTTC.

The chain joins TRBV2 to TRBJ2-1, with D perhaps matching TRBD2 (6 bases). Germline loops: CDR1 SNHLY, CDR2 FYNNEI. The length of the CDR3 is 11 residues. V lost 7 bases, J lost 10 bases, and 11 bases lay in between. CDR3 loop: CASTRTIEQFF. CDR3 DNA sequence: TGTGCCAGCACCAGGACTATCGAGCAGTTCTTC.

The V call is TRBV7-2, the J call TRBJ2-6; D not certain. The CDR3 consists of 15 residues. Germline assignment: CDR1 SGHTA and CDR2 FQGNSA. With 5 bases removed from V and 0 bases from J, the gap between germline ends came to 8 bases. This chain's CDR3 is CASSPRSSGANVLTF. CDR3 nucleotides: TGTGCCAGCAGCCCCCGGTCCTCTGGGGCCAACGTCCTGACTTTC.

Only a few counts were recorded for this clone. Written as DNA, the CDR3 is TGTGCCAGCAGTTTATACTGGACAGGGGGATCGGACACTGAAGCTTTCTTT. It encodes CASSLYWTGGSDTEAFF. V usage is TRBV27 and J usage is TRBJ1-1; TRBD1 matches 10 bases. Germline trimming cut 1 base from V and 3 bases from J; bases unmatched to any gene: 8. CDR1 is MNHEY and CDR2 is SMNVEV in the germline V gene (reference sequence). This CDR3 spans 17 amino acids.

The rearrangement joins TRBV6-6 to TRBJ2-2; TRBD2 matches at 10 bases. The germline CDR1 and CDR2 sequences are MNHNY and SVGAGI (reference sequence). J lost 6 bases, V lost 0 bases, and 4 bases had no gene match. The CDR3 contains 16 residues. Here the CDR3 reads CASSYSRLAGAGELFF. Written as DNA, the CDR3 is TGTGCCAGCAGTTACTCGAGGCTAGCGGGAGCCGGGGAGCTGTTTTTT.

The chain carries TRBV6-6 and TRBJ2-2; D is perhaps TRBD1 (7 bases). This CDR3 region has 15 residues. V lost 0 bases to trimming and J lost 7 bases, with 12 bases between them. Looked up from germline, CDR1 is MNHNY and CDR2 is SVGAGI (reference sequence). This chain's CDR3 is CASSYSNRGLGELFF. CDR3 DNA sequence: TGTGCCAGCAGTTACTCGAACAGGGGACTCGGGGAGCTGTTTTTT.

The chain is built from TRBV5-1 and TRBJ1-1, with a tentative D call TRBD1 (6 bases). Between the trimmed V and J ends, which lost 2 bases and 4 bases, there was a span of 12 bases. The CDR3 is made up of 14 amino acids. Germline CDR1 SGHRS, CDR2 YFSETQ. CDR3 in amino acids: CASSLEGELTEAFF. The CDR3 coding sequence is TGCGCCAGCAGCTTAGAGGGGGAGCTCACTGAAGCTTTCTTT.

The CDR3 DNA is TGTGCCAGCAGTACACAGGGGGGTACGCAGTATTTT. Translating it yields CASSTQGGTQYF. The chain uses TRBV6-1 and TRBJ2-3, with 8 bases that match TRBD1. The V gene end was trimmed by 5 bases and the J gene end by 8 bases; junction bases not matched to a gene: 3. The CDR3 consists of 12 residues. CDR1 and CDR2 from the germline V gene are MNHNS and SASEGT.

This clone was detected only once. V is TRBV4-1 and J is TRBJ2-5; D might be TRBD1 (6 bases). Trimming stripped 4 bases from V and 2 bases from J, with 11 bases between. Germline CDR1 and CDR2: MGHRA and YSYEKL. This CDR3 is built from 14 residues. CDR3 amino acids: CASSRGQKQETQYF. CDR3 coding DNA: TGCGCCAGCAGCCGCGGACAGAAGCAAGAGACCCAGTACTTC.

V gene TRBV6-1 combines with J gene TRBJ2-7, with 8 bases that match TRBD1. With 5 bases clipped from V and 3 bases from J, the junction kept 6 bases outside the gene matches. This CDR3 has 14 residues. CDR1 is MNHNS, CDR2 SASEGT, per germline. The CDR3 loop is CASSKTGAGYEQYF. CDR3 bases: TGTGCCAGCAGTAAGACAGGGGCCGGCTACGAGCAGTACTTC.

CDR3 in DNA: TGTGCCAGCAGCGTAGGTTTAGCGGGAGGGGGTTACAATGAGCAGTTCTTC. Amino acids: CASSVGLAGGGYNEQFF. The chain combines TRBV9 with TRBJ2-1, with TRBD2 matching 11 bases. Trimming cost V 0 bases and J 4 bases; bases outside gene matches: 6. CDR3 length: 17 residues. Germline V CDR1 and CDR2: SGDLS, YYNGEE.

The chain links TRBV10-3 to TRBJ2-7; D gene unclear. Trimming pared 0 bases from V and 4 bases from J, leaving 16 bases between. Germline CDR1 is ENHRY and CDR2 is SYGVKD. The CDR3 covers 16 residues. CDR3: CAISESMAASLYEQYF. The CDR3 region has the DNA TGTGCCATCAGTGAGTCGATGGCGGCATCCTTGTACGAGCAGTACTTC.

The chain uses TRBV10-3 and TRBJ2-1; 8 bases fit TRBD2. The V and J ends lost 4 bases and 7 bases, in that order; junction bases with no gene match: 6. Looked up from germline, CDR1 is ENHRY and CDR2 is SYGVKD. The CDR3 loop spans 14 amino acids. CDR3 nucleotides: TGTGCCATCAGTGCGACGGGAGGGCTAAATGAGCAGTTCTTC. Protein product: CAISATGGLNEQFF.

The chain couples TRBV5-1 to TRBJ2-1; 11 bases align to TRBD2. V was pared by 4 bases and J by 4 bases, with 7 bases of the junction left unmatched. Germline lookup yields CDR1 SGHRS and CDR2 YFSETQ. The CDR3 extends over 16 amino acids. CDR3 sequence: CASSLGLAGGYNEQFF. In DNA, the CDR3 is TGCGCCAGCAGCCTCGGGCTAGCGGGAGGATACAATGAGCAGTTCTTC. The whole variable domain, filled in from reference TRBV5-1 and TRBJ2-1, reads KAGVTQTPRYLIKTRGQQVTLSCSPISGHRSVSWYQQTPGQGLQFLFEYFSETQRNKGNFPGRFSGRQFSNSRSEMNVSTLELGDSALYLCASSLGLAGGYNEQFFGPGTRLTVL.

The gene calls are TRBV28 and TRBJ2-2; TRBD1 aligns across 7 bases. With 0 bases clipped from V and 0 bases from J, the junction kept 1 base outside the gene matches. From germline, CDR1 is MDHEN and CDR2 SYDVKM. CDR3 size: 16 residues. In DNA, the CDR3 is TGTGCCAGCAGTTTATGGCAGGGGGCGAACACCGGGGAGCTGTTTTTT. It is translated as CASSLWQGANTGELFF.

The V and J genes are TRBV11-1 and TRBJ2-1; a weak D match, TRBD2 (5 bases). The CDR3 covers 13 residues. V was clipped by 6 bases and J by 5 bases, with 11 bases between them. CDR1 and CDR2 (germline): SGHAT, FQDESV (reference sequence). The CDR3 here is CASRISANNEQFF. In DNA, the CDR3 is TGTGCCAGCAGGATTAGCGCGAACAATGAGCAGTTCTTC.